This T cell receptor beta chain comes out of a study of T cells in Graves' hyperthyroidism and ophthalmopathy (dated by TCRdb to the late 2010s). Notes on the research overall: Peripheral blood was collected at initial diagnosis, before any treatment. A discovery cohort of about a hundred patients, roughly 40 with Graves' ophthalmopathy and roughly 59 with stable Graves' hyperthyroidism, was used to find distinguishing TCR V-J signatures. An independent validation cohort of 18 to 20 hyperthyroidism patients and approximately 16 patients who later progressed to ophthalmopathy tested prospective prediction of ophthalmopathy. The 95 to 100 discovery patients were divided at random into training and test sets in a 7:3 ratio. In addition, the study compared T-cell repertoires in thyroid tissue and in blood from roughly 6 Graves' hyperthyroidism patients. Following sampling, methimazole starting at 30 mg daily was given to hyperthyroidism patients, and high-dose intravenous methylprednisolone was given to ophthalmopathy patients. According to the paper, TCR Vbeta CDR3 sequencing was carried out on approximately 140 peripheral blood samples, which came from 40 to 45 ophthalmopathy, around 74 hyperthyroidism and about 17 progressor patients.

In regard to this clonotype: This clone's antigen is unknown. No base qualities exist here, and no much larger clone lies one base off it.

A patient counted as having stable Graves' hyperthyroidism if no progression to ophthalmopathy occurred over 18 months of follow-up. Hyperthyroidism patients were newly diagnosed, with disease duration under 2 months, and aged 18 to 65 years. Patients with uncontrolled infections, other autoimmune diseases, pregnancy or lactation were excluded. Diagnoses were based on clinical symptoms, serum thyroxine and TRAb, thyroid ultrasound and orbital computed tomography. Ficoll-Paque density gradient centrifugation was used to isolate PBMCs from 10 ml of fresh peripheral blood. Trizol reagent was used to extract total RNA, and RNA quality was then checked on an Agilent 2100 Bioanalyzer. The CDR3 holds 15 amino acids from the cysteine to the phenylalanine. Only the CDR3 DNA is retained, 45 bases long and in frame from the first base. The V end gives up 3 bases and the J end 3 bases, leaving 5 bases in the junction not matched to a gene.

The TCR beta CDR3 regions were amplified from RNA transcripts. The TCR CDR3 was subjected to a first round of RT-PCR using the HTBI primer set and the Qiagen OneStep RT-PCR kit. The libraries were constructed in a second round of multiplex PCR and then size-selected and purified. Paired-end sequencing of the libraries was performed with 100 bp reads on an Illumina HiSeq2000. As for the authors' bioinformatics: Raw data were processed with SOAPnuke, discarding reads with adapters, uncalled bases, mean Phred below 15, or no exact constant-primer or identifier match. COPE v1.2.5 was used to merge high-quality paired reads, and clonotypes were defined as unique nucleotide sequences. MiTCR v1.1 was used to align clonotypes to the IMGT TRBV, TRBD and TRBJ reference segments. Analysis was restricted to V-J combinations with a frequency above 0.0001, which covered just over 98% of repertoires. The TCS score was defined as the ratio of F50 (clonal expansion) to E x V (chaos), calculated using BLOSUM62-based TCRdist between CDR3 peptides within each V-J. Welch's t-statistics and random forest reduced several hundred V-J features to 13, which were used in a naive Bayes classifier (R e1071). TCRdb reworked the public reads: Q25 trimming with fastp, MiXCR clone assembly, productive beta chains retained. Here each entry gathers all rows of one CDR3 protein and keeps the most common genes and DNA. The V and J calls and clone size come from TCRdb's table, not from the authors' own analysis. A total of around 200,000 distinct CDR3 sequences appear in this sample, over 15% of them only once. The ten largest clones add up to 25% to 30% of the sample.

Points the paper makes about the study in general: In validation, progression to ophthalmopathy was predicted by the model with around 71% sensitivity and 72% to 85% specificity, a median of roughly 6 months before onset. Ophthalmopathy was separated from stable hyperthyroidism by a 13 V-J signature model, with over 85% sensitivity and about 81% specificity obtained in cross-validation and 80%/75% obtained in testing. Sample size was not statistically predetermined, and investigators were not blinded to group allocation. Most expanded thyroid clonotypes (frequency above 0.001) were also found in blood, which suggests that blood repertoires may mirror thyroid immune responses.

This receptor chain uses TRBV12-3 or TRBV12-4 and TRBJ2-3, with 8 bases in between that match TRBD2. The clonotype was recovered from a woman in her 50s with Graves' hyperthyroidism. The specimen was blood. CDR3 region: CASSLPGLGTDTQYF. The DNA sequence is as follows: TGTGCCAGCAGTTTGCCGGGACTAGGGACAGATACGCAGTATTTT.